This TCR beta chain is from a study of T cells in Graves' hyperthyroidism and ophthalmopathy (dated by TCRdb to the late 2010s). About the investigation overall: Peripheral blood was collected at initial diagnosis, before any treatment. In addition, the study compared T-cell repertoires in thyroid tissue and in blood from about 6 Graves' hyperthyroidism patients. Once sampling was done, hyperthyroidism patients were given methimazole at a starting dose of 30 mg daily, whereas ophthalmopathy patients were given high-dose intravenous methylprednisolone. The paper describes TCR Vbeta CDR3 sequencing of around 130 peripheral blood samples, made up of about 40 ophthalmopathy patients, 70 to 80 hyperthyroidism patients and around 17 progressor patients. A discovery cohort of about 100 patients, about 43 with Graves' ophthalmopathy and 57 with stable Graves' hyperthyroidism, was used to find distinguishing TCR V-J signatures. The 100 discovery patients were randomly split 7:3 into training and test sets. Prospective prediction of ophthalmopathy was tested in an independent validation cohort consisting of about 19 hyperthyroidism patients and 15 to 17 patients who later progressed to ophthalmopathy.

For CDR1 and CDR2, the germline V gene lists KGHSH and LQKENI. Inclusive of the bounding cysteine and phenylalanine, the CDR3 is 12 residues long. The entry retains the CDR3 DNA only, 36 bases that are in frame from base 1. V is pared back by 5 bases and J by 7 bases, with 11 bases lying between the germline termini. Ten or more counts support this clonotype. Its antigen is still unknown. No clone much larger than this one lies a single base away; base qualities are absent. Stable Graves' hyperthyroidism was defined as no progression to ophthalmopathy during 18 months of follow-up. The hyperthyroidism patients were between 18 and 65 years old and newly diagnosed, with a disease duration of less than 2 months. The study excluded patients with uncontrolled infections, other autoimmune diseases, pregnancy or lactation. Diagnoses relied on clinical symptoms, serum thyroxine and TRAb, thyroid ultrasound and orbital computed tomography. PBMCs were isolated from more than 9 ml of fresh peripheral blood by Ficoll-Paque density gradient centrifugation. Total RNA was extracted with Trizol reagent, and quality was checked on an Agilent 2100 Bioanalyzer.

The TCR beta CDR3 regions were amplified from RNA transcripts. For the first round of RT-PCR on the TCR CDR3, the HTBI primer set was used together with the Qiagen OneStep RT-PCR kit. Libraries were constructed in a second round of multiplex PCR, after which size selection and purification were carried out. Sequencing of the libraries was done on an Illumina HiSeq2000 using paired-end 100 bp reads. Per the original workflow: SOAPnuke was used to process the raw data, throwing out any read that contained adapters or uncalled bases, had a mean Phred below 15, or lacked an exact constant-primer or identifier match. COPE v1.2.5 was used to merge the high-quality paired reads, and each unique nucleotide sequence was defined as a clonotype. Clonotypes were aligned to IMGT TRBV, TRBD and TRBJ reference segments using MiTCR v1.1. Only V-J combinations with frequency above 0.0001, covering 99% to 99.2% of repertoires, were analysed. The TCS score was defined as the ratio of F50 (clonal expansion) to E x V (chaos), calculated using BLOSUM62-based TCRdist between CDR3 peptides within each V-J. Welch's t-statistics and random forest reduced around 550 V-J features to 13, which were used in a naive Bayes classifier (R e1071). Using fastp at Q25 and MiXCR, TCRdb reprocessed the public reads and kept productive beta chains. Duplicate CDR3 protein sequences are folded into a single record with the most common DNA and genes. The V and J calls, along with clone size, are taken from TCRdb and not from the paper's own processing. The sample profile shows more than 500,000 distinct CDR3 sequences; about 17% of them were found once. The top ten clonotypes cover less than 4.5% of the sample.

The paper's findings and limits, for the study overall: Sample size was not statistically predetermined, and investigators were not blinded to group allocation. Most expanded thyroid clonotypes (frequency above 0.001) were also found in blood, which suggests that blood repertoires may mirror thyroid immune responses. A 13 V-J signature model separated ophthalmopathy from stable hyperthyroidism, with 87.88% sensitivity and 81.08% specificity in cross-validation and 80%/75% in testing. In validation, the model predicted progression to ophthalmopathy a median of roughly 6.1 months before onset, with approximately 68% sensitivity and about 72% specificity.

Sequenced: blood. The source is a woman in her twenties or thirties with Graves' hyperthyroidism. The chain uses TRBV18 and TRBJ1-1; TRBD1 might be the D gene, on 5 matching bases. CDR3 loop: CASSEQDYEAFF. DNA sequence: TGTGCCAGCTCAGAACAGGATTATGAAGCTTTCTTT.